This T cell receptor (beta chain) was found in a study of blood T cells in healthy people across ages. Study conclusions and caveats: Long-lived donors carried more naive CD4+ cells and greater diversity than aged donors.

This clonotype was seen only once. Its cognate antigen is unknown. Germline CDR1 SNHLY, CDR2 FYNNEI. This CDR3 comprises 14 residues. Then a second PCR, running about 7 to 11 cycles, was carried out with a sample-barcoded 5' primer and a J-beta primer mix. TCRdb analysed the 5' RACE reads with MiXCR anew, one entry per CDR3 protein. This table has around 1,000,000 distinct CDR3 sequences, under 30% appearing once. These records were also assigned to another study, of T cells of mothers and their children.

The V and J genes are TRBV2 and TRBJ2-5; 7 bases align to TRBD2. Matching the DNA end better, TRBJ2-1 makes the J call doubtful. Material for sequencing was blood. The clonotype comes from a girl aged 2 to 9 in good health. CDR3 in amino acids: CASSPGVAGNEQFF. The CDR3 DNA sequence: TGTGCCAGCAGCCCCGGGGTAGCGGGCAATGAGCAGTTCTTC.